The subject of this entry is one T cell receptor (beta chain). Its antigen is still unknown. This sample is part of a study of cytomegalovirus exposure and HLA in healthy donors. Study at large: There were approximately 400 genotyped donors. Of these, about 86% fell in the genetic ancestry cluster associated with self-reported Caucasian donors. Whole-study results and caveats: Published work reported that the classifier diagnosed cytomegalovirus status with high specificity and sensitivity.

Trimming cost V 2 bases and J 1 base; bases outside gene matches: 0. Per the germline V gene, CDR1 is MNHNS and CDR2 is SASEGT. CDR3 length: 15 amino acids. 13 Jbeta primers and 60 Vbeta primers were used for the PCR. This table comes from immunoSEQ multiplex PCR, and its TCRdb copy is limited to in-frame clones, with some not included. The sample consists of about 180,000 clones, around 80% of them appearing once. Material for sequencing was PBMCs. V gene TRBV6-1 combines with J gene TRBJ2-4, with 9 bases lining up with TRBD2. The sequence came from a woman under 40 in good health and CMV-seropositive. The CDR3 nucleotides read TGTGCCAGCAGTGAAAGCGGGGGGGCCAAAAACATTCAGTACTTC. Translation gives CASSESGGAKNIQYF.